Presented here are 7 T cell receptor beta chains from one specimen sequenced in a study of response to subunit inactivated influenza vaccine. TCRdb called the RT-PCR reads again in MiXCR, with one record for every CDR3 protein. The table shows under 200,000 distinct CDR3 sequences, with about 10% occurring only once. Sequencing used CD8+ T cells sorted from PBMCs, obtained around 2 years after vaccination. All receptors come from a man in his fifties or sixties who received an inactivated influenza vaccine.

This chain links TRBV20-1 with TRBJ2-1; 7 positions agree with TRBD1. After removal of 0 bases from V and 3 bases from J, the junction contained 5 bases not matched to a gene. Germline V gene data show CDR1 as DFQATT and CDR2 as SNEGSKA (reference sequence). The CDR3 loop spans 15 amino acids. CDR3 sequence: CSARETGTDYNEQFF. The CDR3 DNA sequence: TGCAGTGCTAGAGAAACCGGGACAGACTACAATGAGCAGTTCTTC.

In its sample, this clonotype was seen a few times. CDR3 in amino acids: CATSDPGDSGNEQFF. CDR3 nucleotide sequence: TGTGCCACCAGTGACCCCGGTGATAGCGGGAATGAGCAGTTCTTC. V and J are TRBV24-1 and TRBJ2-1, with TRBD2 matching over 7 bases. This CDR3 has 15 amino acids. The germline V gene has CDR1 KGHDR and CDR2 SFDVKD. With V trimmed by 4 bases and J by 7 bases, 9 bases remained unmatched.

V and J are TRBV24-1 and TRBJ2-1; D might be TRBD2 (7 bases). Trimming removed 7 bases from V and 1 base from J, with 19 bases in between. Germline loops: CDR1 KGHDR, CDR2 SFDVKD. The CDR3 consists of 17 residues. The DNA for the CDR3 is TGTGCCACCAGCGCCTTGGGGGCGGGAGTTTCCTACAATGAGCAGTTCTTC. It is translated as CATSALGAGVSYNEQFF.

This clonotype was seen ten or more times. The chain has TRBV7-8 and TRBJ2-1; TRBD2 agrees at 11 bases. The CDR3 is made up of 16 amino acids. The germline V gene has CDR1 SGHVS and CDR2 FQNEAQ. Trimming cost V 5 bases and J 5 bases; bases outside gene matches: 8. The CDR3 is CASSILGLAENNEQFF. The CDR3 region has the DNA TGTGCCAGCAGCATTCTGGGACTAGCGGAGAACAATGAGCAGTTCTTC.

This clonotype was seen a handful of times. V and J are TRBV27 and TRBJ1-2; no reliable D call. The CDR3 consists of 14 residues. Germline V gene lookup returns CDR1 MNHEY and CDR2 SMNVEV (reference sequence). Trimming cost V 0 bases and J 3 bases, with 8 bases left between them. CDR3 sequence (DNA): TGTGCCAGCAGTTTATCTCCAGGCTACTATGGCTACACCTTC. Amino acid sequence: CASSLSPGYYGYTF.

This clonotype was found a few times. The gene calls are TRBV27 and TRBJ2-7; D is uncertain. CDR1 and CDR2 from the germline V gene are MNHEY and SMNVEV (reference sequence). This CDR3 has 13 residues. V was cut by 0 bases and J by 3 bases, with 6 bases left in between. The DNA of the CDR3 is TGTGCCAGCAGTTTATCGGCCGGCTACGAGCAGTACTTC. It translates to CASSLSAGYEQYF.

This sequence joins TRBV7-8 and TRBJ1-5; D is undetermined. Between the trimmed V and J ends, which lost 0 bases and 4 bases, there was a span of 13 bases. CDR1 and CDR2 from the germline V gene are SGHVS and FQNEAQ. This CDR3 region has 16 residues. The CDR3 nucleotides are TGTGCCAGCAGCTTAGCCGACCCTACAGAAAATCAGCCCCAGCATTTT. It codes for CASSLADPTENQPQHF.